Listed below are T cell receptor beta chains from one sample, sequenced in a study of naive and memory T cell subsets. TCRdb reanalysed the UMI-ligation and nested PCR reads using MiXCR and keeps one entry per CDR3 protein. The data show over 4,500 distinct CDR3 sequences, with 6% to 8.5% seen just once and more than 40% held by the top ten. Sequences were obtained from effector memory CD8+ T cells from blood. These receptor sequences come from a human donor in good health. The CDR3 runs from the conserved cysteine through the conserved F or W. The order of the fields is J gene, V gene, D gene, clone size, CDR3 DNA, CDR3 protein. The D gene is left open where the match is weak. Only some rows state a clone size, as once, few, many or a class for expanded clones.

j_gene: TRBJ1-1
v_gene: TRBV4-3
d_gene: TRBD1
abundance: few
CDR3nt: TGCGCCAGCAGCCAAGGGGTCCAGGGGGCGCTCACTGAAGCTTTCTTT
CDR3aa: CASSQGVQGALTEAFF

j_gene: TRBJ2-2
v_gene: TRBV24-1
d_gene: .
abundance: medium-sized
CDR3nt: TGTGCCACCAGTGATGGAGGAGGGGAGCTGTTTTTT
CDR3aa: CATSDGGGELFF

j_gene: TRBJ1-1
v_gene: TRBV20-1
d_gene: .
abundance: medium-sized
CDR3nt: TGCAGTGCTCGCACCTCGGAGGGAGACACTGAAGCTTTCTTT
CDR3aa: CSARTSEGDTEAFF

j_gene: TRBJ2-7
v_gene: TRBV7-8
d_gene: .
abundance: few
CDR3nt: TGTGCCAGCAGCCCACCCGGTTACACCTACGAGCAGTACTTC
CDR3aa: CASSPPGYTYEQYF

j_gene: TRBJ1-5
v_gene: TRBV6-4
d_gene: TRBD1
abundance: many
CDR3nt: TGTGCCAGCAGTGTTGGGACAGGAGCCCATCAGCCCCAGCATTTT
CDR3aa: CASSVGTGAHQPQHF

j_gene: TRBJ2-1
v_gene: TRBV20-1
d_gene: TRBD2
abundance: medium-sized
CDR3nt: TGCAGTGCTAGGTGGCTAGCGGACAATGAGCAGTTCTTC
CDR3aa: CSARWLADNEQFF

j_gene: TRBJ1-1
v_gene: TRBV10-3
d_gene: .
abundance: many
CDR3nt: TGTGCCACCAGGGGTAACATGAACACTGAAGCTTTCTTT
CDR3aa: CATRGNMNTEAFF

j_gene: TRBJ2-3
v_gene: TRBV6-1
d_gene: TRBD2
abundance: many
CDR3nt: TGTGCCAGCAGTGAATATAGCGGGGGGGCCGATACGCAGTATTTT
CDR3aa: CASSEYSGGADTQYF

j_gene: TRBJ2-7
v_gene: TRBV6-2/TRBV6-3
d_gene: .
abundance: many
CDR3nt: TGTGCCAGCAGTTACCGGGCGAGCTCCTACGAGCAGTACTTC
CDR3aa: CASSYRASSYEQYF

j_gene: TRBJ2-7
v_gene: TRBV12-3/TRBV12-4
d_gene: .
abundance: many
CDR3nt: TGTGCCAGCAGTTTTGGGGGCGCCTCCTACGAGCAGTACTTC
CDR3aa: CASSFGGASYEQYF

j_gene: TRBJ2-7
v_gene: TRBV20-1
d_gene: TRBD2
abundance: many
CDR3nt: TGCAGTGCTAGAGATACGGCGGGAGGCTACTACGAGCAGTACTTC
CDR3aa: CSARDTAGGYYEQYF

j_gene: TRBJ1-6
v_gene: TRBV27
d_gene: .
abundance: .
CDR3nt: TGTGCCAGCAGTTTAGACAGCCCCGCTTCACCCCTCCACTTT
CDR3aa: CASSLDSPASPLHF

j_gene: TRBJ1-4
v_gene: TRBV7-9
d_gene: TRBD1
abundance: many
CDR3nt: TGTGCCAGCAGCTCCGGGACAGATGAAAAACTGTTTTTT
CDR3aa: CASSSGTDEKLFF

j_gene: TRBJ2-3
v_gene: TRBV6-2/TRBV6-3
d_gene: .
abundance: .
CDR3nt: TGTGCCAGCAGTCAACGAGAAACCCAAGATACGCAGTATTTT
CDR3aa: CASSQRETQDTQYF

j_gene: TRBJ1-1
v_gene: TRBV20-1
d_gene: .
abundance: many
CDR3nt: TGCAGTGCTAGCCTGTTAAACCCCAACCAGGCTTTCTTT
CDR3aa: CSASLLNPNQAFF

j_gene: TRBJ2-5
v_gene: TRBV28
d_gene: .
abundance: medium-sized
CDR3nt: TGTGCCAGCAGCGGAGGGGGTCTGGAAGAGACCCAGTACTTC
CDR3aa: CASSGGGLEETQYF